These 9 T cell receptor beta chains were sequenced from one sample in a study of CD8+ T cells in alopecia areata. RNA, once extracted, was reverse transcribed into cDNA for use as the sequencing template. The repertoire was sequenced with immunoSEQ multiplex PCR; TCRdb's copy has only in-frame clones and lacks some. The table has roughly 200,000 clones, roughly 44% seen once. The treatment was: oral pan-JAK inhibitor, 5-10 mg twice daily. Sequencing used CD4+ T cells sorted from blood, obtained at roughly week 36, from a patient treated with tofacitinib. Receptors originate from a human donor with alopecia areata.

The chain recombines TRBV30 with TRBJ1-2; 10 bases match TRBD1. Germline V lookup: CDR1 GTSNPN, CDR2 SVGIG (reference sequence). This CDR3 comprises 15 residues. Unmatched junction bases numbered 9, after V lost 0 bases and J lost 8 bases. The DNA of the CDR3 is TGTGCCTGGAGTGTGACAGGGGGCGAGATGTCCGGCTACACCTTC. As protein: CAWSVTGGEMSGYTF.

The J gene is TRBJ1-1, the V gene TRBV29-1, with D possibly being TRBD1 (5 bases). Trimming cost V 6 bases and J 3 bases, with 11 bases left between them. This CDR3 comprises 12 residues. CDR1 is SQVTM and CDR2 is ANQGSEA in the germline V gene. The CDR3: CSVRGVDTEAFF. CDR3 coding DNA: TGCAGCGTCCGGGGCGTAGACACTGAAGCTTTCTTT.

This clone appeared a few times. V gene TRBV7-2 combines with J gene TRBJ2-7; no clear D. Per germline, CDR1 SGHTA and CDR2 FQGNSA. CDR3 length equals 12 residues. Trimming took off 1 base at V and 2 bases at J, with 3 bases between the two ends. CDR3: CASSLGAYEQYF. Here the CDR3 DNA reads TGTGCCAGCAGCTTAGGAGCCTACGAGCAGTACTTC.

The chain is built from TRBV28 and TRBJ2-5; 7 bases line up with TRBD2. Germline V lookup: CDR1 MDHEN, CDR2 SYDVKM. V trimming: 5 bases; J trimming: 4 bases; junction bases outside the gene matches: 10. This CDR3 comprises 15 residues. CDR3 amino acids: CASSPRRGVGETQYF. The CDR3 coding sequence is TGTGCCAGCAGTCCCAGACGGGGGGTAGGAGAGACCCAGTACTTC.

This clone was counted between two and nine times. The chain has TRBV5-4 and TRBJ2-3; D may correspond to TRBD1 or TRBD2 (6 bases each). Trimming cost V 4 bases and J 6 bases, with 15 bases left between them. The CDR3 covers 14 residues. The germline CDR1 and CDR2 sequences are SGHNT and YYREEE (reference sequence). The CDR3 region is CASSRRGADDTQYF. In DNA form, the CDR3 reads TGTGCCAGCAGCCGAAGGGGGGCCGATGATACGCAGTATTTT.

This chain uses TRBV7-2 with TRBJ2-5; TRBD1 aligns across 9 bases. The CDR3 length is 14 residues. Trimming took 5 bases from V and 2 from J; bases not matched to a gene: 3. Germline V CDR1 and CDR2: SGHTA, FQGNSA. The CDR3 loop reads CASSRGTGQETQYF. Written as DNA, the CDR3 is TGTGCCAGCAGCCGTGGGACAGGGCAAGAGACCCAGTACTTC. Combining the CDR3 with reference TRBV7-2 and TRBJ2-5 gives the whole variable domain GAGVSQSPSNKVTEKGKDVELRCDPISGHTALYWYRQSLGQGLEFLIYFQGNSAPDKSGLPSDRFSAERTGGSVSTLTIQRTQQEDSAVYLCASSRGTGQETQYFGPGTRLLVL.

In its sample, this clone was seen once. The V and J genes are TRBV5-4 and TRBJ2-5; maybe TRBD2 (6 bases). This CDR3 has 14 residues. The germline V gene has CDR1 SGHNT and CDR2 YYREEE (reference sequence). The ends were cut back, 0 bases at V and 5 bases at J, with 11 bases in the middle. The CDR3 is CASSLGRGTETQYF. In DNA, the CDR3 is TGTGCCAGCAGCTTGGGTCGCGGGACGGAGACCCAGTACTTC.

Regarding this clone: The junction does not match germline at one end; this may be a read error. This chain uses TRBV7-2 with TRBJ2-4; 14 bases are shared with TRBD2. The CDR3 consists of 16 residues. CDR1 is SGHTA and CDR2 is FQGNSA in the germline V gene. The CDR3 nucleotides read TGTGCCAGCAGCCCGAGGGGGGGACTAGCGGGAGCCAAAGAAGACTTC. Translating it yields CASSPRGGLAGAKEDF.

This clone was counted many times. Other DNA variants within this sample encode the same CDR3. This CDR3 reads CAIEVRNEQFF. The CDR3 DNA follows: TGTGCCATAGAGGTGAGAAATGAGCAGTTCTTC. This chain links TRBV10-3 with TRBJ2-1; D gene unclear. The V end lost 9 bases, the J end lost 7 bases, and 10 bases lay between the germline ends. The CDR3 runs 11 residues. CDR1 is ENHRY, CDR2 SYGVKD, per germline.